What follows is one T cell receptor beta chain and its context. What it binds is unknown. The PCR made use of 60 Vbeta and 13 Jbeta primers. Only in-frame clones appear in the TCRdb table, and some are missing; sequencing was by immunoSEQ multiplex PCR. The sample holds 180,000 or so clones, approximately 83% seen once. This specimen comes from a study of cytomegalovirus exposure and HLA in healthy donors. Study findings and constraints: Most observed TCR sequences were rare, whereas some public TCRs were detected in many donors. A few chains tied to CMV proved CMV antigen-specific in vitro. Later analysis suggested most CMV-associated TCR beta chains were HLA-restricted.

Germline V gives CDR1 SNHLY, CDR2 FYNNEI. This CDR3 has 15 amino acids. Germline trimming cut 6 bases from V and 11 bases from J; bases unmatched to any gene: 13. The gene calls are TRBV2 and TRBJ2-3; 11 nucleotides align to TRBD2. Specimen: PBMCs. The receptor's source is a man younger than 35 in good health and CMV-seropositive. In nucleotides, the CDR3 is TGTGCCAGCAGGGAAAACCCCGGGACTAGCGGCGAGCAGTATTTT. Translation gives CASRENPGTSGEQYF.